Following are 30 T cell receptor beta chains from one sample sequenced in a study of PD-1 blockade in classical Hodgkin lymphoma. Libraries were prepared by immunoSEQ multiplex PCR; TCRdb keeps only in-frame clonotypes and omits some of them. There are 70,000 or so clones in the sample; around 75% occur only once, and less than 9.5% lies in the top ten. Following autologous stem cell transplantation, relapse occurred in every patient, and exposure to brentuximab vedotin varied. This material consisted of peripheral blood mononuclear cells (PBMCs), taken before the second cycle of nivolumab. The source is a human donor with classical Hodgkin lymphoma.

The chain combines TRBV7-8 with TRBJ1-1, with 9 positions matching TRBD1. In germline, CDR1 is SGHVS, CDR2 FQNEAQ. CDR3 length: 17 amino acids. Unmatched junction bases numbered 11, after V lost 5 bases and J lost 1 base. CDR3 in DNA: TGTGCCAGCAGCAAAAATATCCCGGGACAGGGGAACACTGAAGCTTTCTTT. Translation: CASSKNIPGQGNTEAFF.

This clone turned up a few times. The gene calls are TRBV7-6 and TRBJ2-7; 16 bases align to TRBD2. V lost 4 bases and J lost 4; bases outside the gene matches: 4. CDR3 length: 16 amino acids. From germline, CDR1 is SGHVS and CDR2 FNYEAQ. For the CDR3, the DNA is TGTGCCAGCAGCTCGGGACTAGCGGGGGGGCGGTACGAGCAGTACTTC. Translation gives CASSSGLAGGRYEQYF.

This chain links TRBV4-1 with TRBJ2-2; D unclear. The CDR3 has 15 residues. Per germline, CDR1 MGHRA and CDR2 YSYEKL. Trimming cost V 0 bases and J 6 bases, with 11 bases left between them. The CDR3 nucleotides are TGCGCCAGCAGCCAAGAGTTTAGGGTTGCCGGGGAGCTGTTTTTT. This encodes CASSQEFRVAGELFF.

This sequence joins TRBV9 and TRBJ2-5; TRBD2 might be the D (6 bases). The CDR3 spans 18 residues. Germline-derived CDR1 and CDR2 are SGDLS and YYNGEE. The V end lost 4 bases, the J end lost 5 bases, and 27 bases lay between the germline ends. CDR3 region: CASSSGGWRAGVVETQYF. CDR3 DNA sequence: TGTGCCAGCAGCTCCGGCGGGTGGAGGGCCGGGGTAGTTGAGACCCAGTACTTC.

The rearrangement links TRBV27 to TRBJ2-7; the D gene could be TRBD1 or TRBD2 (7 bases each). CDR1 is MNHEY, CDR2 SMNVEV, per germline (reference sequence). With 6 bases removed from V and 3 bases from J, the gap between germline ends came to 15 bases. This CDR3 region has 14 residues. As DNA, the CDR3 is TGTGCCAGCAGGGGGGGGGCAGGGGGCTACGAGCAGTACTTC. It yields the protein CASRGGAGGYEQYF.

This chain connects TRBV19 to TRBJ1-2; the match to TRBD1 covers 8 bases. This CDR3 is 14 amino acids long. Germline trimming cut 4 bases from V and 6 bases from J; bases unmatched to any gene: 7. Germline V gives CDR1 LNHDA, CDR2 SQIVND (reference sequence). This CDR3 reads CASSNFGQGDGYTF. The CDR3 DNA reads as TGTGCCAGTAGTAACTTCGGACAGGGCGATGGCTACACCTTC.

The V call is TRBV14, the J call TRBJ1-2; maybe TRBD1 (6 bases). This CDR3 is 15 amino acids long. Trimming cost V 4 bases and J 8 bases, with 20 bases left between them. The germline gives CDR1 SGHDN, CDR2 FVKESK. The CDR3, as DNA: TGTGCCAGCAGCCGACTCGGACAGCGCGGGGGAGGCTACACCTTC. It is translated as CASSRLGQRGGGYTF.

The chain recombines TRBV5-1 with TRBJ2-7; D unclear. The CDR3 sequence is 13 residues long. CDR1 and CDR2 from the germline V gene are SGHRS and YFSETQ. The germline V and J ends were trimmed by 3 bases and 5 bases, with 12 bases remaining between them. For the CDR3, the DNA is TGCGCCAGCAGCTCCGATTCGAGGAACGAGCAGTACTTC. The encoded protein is CASSSDSRNEQYF.

The rearrangement links TRBV28 to TRBJ2-5; 11 positions match TRBD2. The CDR3 has 15 amino acids. Germline V gene data show CDR1 as MDHEN and CDR2 as SYDVKM. V was pared by 10 bases and J by 2 bases, with 9 bases of the junction left unmatched. This chain's CDR3 is CATRRLAGSQETQYF. The CDR3, as DNA: TGTGCCACCCGACGACTAGCGGGGAGTCAAGAGACCCAGTACTTC.

The V call is TRBV2, the J call TRBJ2-7; no clear D. Germline V gene lookup returns CDR1 SNHLY and CDR2 FYNNEI. V shed 6 bases and J shed 5 bases, with 8 bases lying between them. This CDR3 has 11 amino acids. CDR3 DNA: TGTGCCAGCAGGAGAACCGACGAGCAGTACTTC. It is translated as CASRRTDEQYF. Full variable domain (rest looked up from reference TRBV2 and TRBJ2-7): EPEVTQTPSHQVTQMGQEVILRCVPISNHLYFYWYRQILGQKVEFLVSFYNNEISEKSEIFDDQFSVERPDGSNFTLKIRSTKLEDSAMYFCASRRTDEQYFGPGTRLTVT.

This clone was observed a single time. This sequence joins TRBV27 and TRBJ1-1; 8 nucleotides align to TRBD1. This CDR3 is built from 15 residues. J lost 1 base, V lost 5 bases, and 6 bases had no gene match. CDR1 is MNHEY, CDR2 SMNVEV, per germline (reference sequence). CDR3 region: CASSITGGSNTEAFF. The CDR3 DNA is TGTGCCAGCAGTATTACAGGGGGATCGAACACTGAAGCTTTCTTT.

The rearrangement joins TRBV7-3 to TRBJ2-1; 12 nucleotides match TRBD2. This CDR3 has 16 residues. Germline CDR1 and CDR2: SGHTA and FQGTGA. J was trimmed by 9 bases and V by 4 bases; bases with no gene match: 10. The CDR3, as DNA: TGTGCCAGCAGCTCCGCACTAGCGGGAGGAGGCGGTGAGCAGTTCTTC. As protein: CASSSALAGGGGEQFF.

Only a few counts were recorded for this clone. CDR3 protein: CASTDPGVSTDTQYF. In DNA form, the CDR3 reads TGTGCCAGTACCGACCCAGGGGTTAGCACAGATACGCAGTATTTT. The V and J genes are TRBV19 and TRBJ2-3, with D tentatively TRBD1 (6 bases). Germline values: CDR1 LNHDA, CDR2 SQIVND (reference sequence). The CDR3 contains 15 residues. V was shortened by 7 bases and J by 0 bases, with 14 bases between the two germline ends.

This clone was counted between two and nine times. This chain links TRBV28 with TRBJ1-1; TRBD1 might be the D (6 bases). The germline V and J ends were trimmed by 1 base and 0 bases, with 12 bases remaining between them. The CDR3 is made up of 16 amino acids. The germline gives CDR1 MDHEN, CDR2 SYDVKM. The chain's CDR3 is CASSLLGGSMNTEAFF. Written as DNA, the CDR3 is TGTGCCAGCAGTTTATTAGGGGGTTCCATGAACACTGAAGCTTTCTTT.

This sequence joins TRBV27 and TRBJ2-2; 8 bases match TRBD1. V trimming: 5 bases; J trimming: 4 bases; junction bases outside the gene matches: 6. Germline values: CDR1 MNHEY, CDR2 SMNVEV (reference sequence). The CDR3 runs to 15 residues. The CDR3 nucleotides read TGTGCCAGCAGTCCCACACAGGGGGGCACCGGGGAGCTGTTTTTT. Translating gives CASSPTQGGTGELFF.

This clone occurred many times. The rearrangement joins TRBV9 to TRBJ2-1; D might be TRBD1 (6 bases). Germline loops: CDR1 SGDLS, CDR2 YYNGEE. Trimming left V 0 bases short and J 2 bases short, with 9 bases between. The CDR3 is made up of 15 amino acids. This CDR3 is CASSVDRAAYNEQFF. The CDR3 region has the DNA TGTGCCAGCAGCGTAGACAGGGCCGCCTACAATGAGCAGTTCTTC.

CDR3 bases: TGTGCCTGGAGTTGGACAGGGGGCCTCACAGATACGCAGTATTTT. This encodes CAWSWTGGLTDTQYF. The rearrangement joins TRBV30 to TRBJ2-3, with TRBD1 matching 11 bases. The CDR3 runs to 15 residues. Trimming cost V 2 bases and J 2 bases; bases outside gene matches: 3. The germline V gene encodes CDR1 GTSNPN and CDR2 SVGIG (reference sequence).

Concerning this clone itself: Distinct nucleotide sequences in the sample also encode this CDR3. V and J are TRBV2 and TRBJ2-1; 8 nucleotides align to TRBD2. Per germline, CDR1 SNHLY and CDR2 FYNNEI. This CDR3 comprises 15 residues. V was pared by 3 bases and J by 4 bases, with 5 bases of the junction left unmatched. The CDR3 coding sequence is TGTGCCAGCAGTGAGGAAAGCGGGAGTTACAATGAGCAGTTCTTC. Its translation is CASSEESGSYNEQFF.

The count of this clone is one. V is TRBV7-9 and J is TRBJ1-2; 9 nucleotides line up with TRBD1. The germline V gene encodes CDR1 SEHNR and CDR2 FQNEAQ (reference sequence). This CDR3 is 15 amino acids long. Trimming cost V 5 bases and J 4 bases; bases outside gene matches: 8. The CDR3 is CASSRRTGAPYGYTF. CDR3 nucleotides: TGTGCCAGCAGCCGGCGGACAGGGGCACCCTATGGCTACACCTTC.

The chain carries TRBV27 and TRBJ2-3, with D perhaps TRBD2 (6 bases). The CDR3 is made up of 15 amino acids. Germline CDR1 MNHEY, CDR2 SMNVEV (reference sequence). V lost 2 bases to trimming and J lost 0 bases, with 9 bases between them. Written as DNA, the CDR3 is TGTGCCAGCAGTTTACTGCGGGACAGCACAGATACGCAGTATTTT. Residues: CASSLLRDSTDTQYF.

This chain links TRBV6-1 with TRBJ1-2, with TRBD1 matching over 8 bases. V gave up 4 bases and J gave up 4 bases; unmatched junction bases: 8. The germline V gene encodes CDR1 MNHNS and CDR2 SASEGT. The CDR3 runs to 15 residues. This chain's CDR3 is CASSARTGMSYGYTF. The CDR3 bases are TGTGCCAGCAGTGCCCGGACAGGGATGAGCTATGGCTACACCTTC.

The chain employs TRBV28 and TRBJ1-3; 9 positions agree with TRBD1. From germline, CDR1 is MDHEN and CDR2 SYDVKM. After removal of 5 bases from V and 10 bases from J, the junction contained 3 bases not matched to a gene. This CDR3 region has 12 residues. The CDR3 protein is CASSLGQGTIYF. The DNA of the CDR3 is TGTGCCAGCAGTCTGGGACAGGGAACCATATATTTT.

The chain joins TRBV20-1 to TRBJ2-7; D gene unclear. Germline loops: CDR1 DFQATT, CDR2 SNEGSKA (reference sequence). V was trimmed by 5 bases and J by 5 bases, leaving 7 bases between them. The CDR3 is 10 residues long. This CDR3 reads CSADGDEQYF. The DNA of the CDR3 is TGCAGTGCTGACGGCGACGAGCAGTACTTC.

The chain is built from TRBV18 and TRBJ2-3; maybe TRBD1 (5 bases). V gave up 6 bases and J gave up 2 bases, with 12 bases separating them. Per germline, CDR1 KGHSH and CDR2 LQKENI. The length of the CDR3 is 14 residues. The CDR3 loop reads CASSDIGNTDTQYF. CDR3 DNA: TGTGCCAGCTCGGACATAGGAAACACAGATACGCAGTATTTT.

V is TRBV5-1 and J is TRBJ1-1; D is possibly TRBD1 (5 bases). The ends were cut back, 0 bases at V and 1 base at J, with 7 bases in the middle. CDR1 and CDR2 (germline): SGHRS, YFSETQ. The CDR3 length is 14 residues. The CDR3 loop is CASSLVGENTEAFF. Written as DNA, the CDR3 is TGCGCCAGCAGCTTGGTAGGGGAGAACACTGAAGCTTTCTTT. The whole variable domain, filled in from reference TRBV5-1 and TRBJ1-1, reads KAGVTQTPRYLIKTRGQQVTLSCSPISGHRSVSWYQQTPGQGLQFLFEYFSETQRNKGNFPGRFSGRQFSNSRSEMNVSTLELGDSALYLCASSLVGENTEAFFGQGTRLTVV.

This clone was seen only a few times. V gene TRBV6-1 combines with J gene TRBJ1-3; no clear D. Trimming stripped 9 bases from V and 4 bases from J, with 13 bases between. The CDR3 is 13 residues long. The germline gives CDR1 MNHNS, CDR2 SASEGT. The CDR3 DNA is TGTGCCAGTCTCCCCGGCCTCGGAAACACCATATATTTT. Translated, it gives CASLPGLGNTIYF.

The chain links TRBV5-1 to TRBJ2-7, with 9 bases lining up with TRBD1. CDR1 is SGHRS and CDR2 is YFSETQ in the germline V gene. With 4 bases clipped from V and 5 bases from J, the junction kept 13 bases outside the gene matches. There are 16 residues in the CDR3. CDR3 nucleotides: TGCGCCAGCAGCCACCTAGGCGGGACAGGGCAAGACGAGCAGTACTTC. Protein: CASSHLGGTGQDEQYF. The full variable domain, in which reference TRBV5-1 and TRBJ2-7 provide the parts outside the CDR3, is KAGVTQTPRYLIKTRGQQVTLSCSPISGHRSVSWYQQTPGQGLQFLFEYFSETQRNKGNFPGRFSGRQFSNSRSEMNVSTLELGDSALYLCASSHLGGTGQDEQYFGPGTRLTVT.

V usage is TRBV28 and J usage is TRBJ2-4, with a weak D call TRBD1 (6 bases). CDR3 length: 17 amino acids. The ends were cut back, 6 bases at V and 0 bases at J, with 18 bases in the middle. Germline CDR1 reads MDHEN; CDR2 reads SYDVKM. CDR3 in amino acids: CASSFGTSRGAKNIQYF. CDR3 nucleotide sequence: TGTGCCAGCAGCTTCGGGACATCCCGGGGAGCCAAAAACATTCAGTACTTC.

The gene calls are TRBV11-3 and TRBJ2-2; no clear D. The germline V gene encodes CDR1 SGHNT and CDR2 YENEEA. V was clipped by 10 bases and J by 1 base, with 7 bases between them. The CDR3 loop spans 12 amino acids. DNA of the CDR3: TGTGCCATGTCCGAGAACACCGGGGAGCTGTTTTTT. Protein: CAMSENTGELFF. Supplemented by reference TRBV11-3 and TRBJ2-2, the full variable domain reads EAGVVQSPRYKIIEKKQPVAFWCNPISGHNTLYWYLQNLGQGPELLIRYENEEAVDDSQLPKDRFSAERLKGVDSTLKIQPAELGDSAVYLCAMSENTGELFFGEGSRLTVL.

J is TRBJ1-1 and V is TRBV7-8; D gene ambiguous. Germline CDR1 reads SGHVS; CDR2 reads FQNEAQ. V gave up 3 bases and J gave up 0 bases, with 8 bases separating them. This CDR3 has 14 residues. CDR3 region: CASSLGNMNTEAFF. In nucleotides, the CDR3 is TGTGCCAGCAGCTTGGGGAACATGAACACTGAAGCTTTCTTT.